This TCR beta chain stems from a study of shared clonotypes between healthy human individuals (dated by TCRdb to 2020 to 2022). Study-level background: Two women and three men aged 18 to 49 years were included in the cohort. For each donor, CD4 naive and CD4 memory were each run on three plates, CD8 naive on two plates, and CD8 memory on one plate. The study deeply sequenced blood TCR repertoires of five healthy adults to estimate repertoire size and the extent of clonotype sharing between individuals. To increase sequencing depth and limit assay-specific biases, TCR repertoire library preparation and sequencing were carried out by different laboratories using diverse techniques. Per donor, leukapheresis produced somewhere between about 0.9 and 9.5 billion PBMCs. Study-wide conclusions, independent of this receptor: Pairwise subsampling led to the expectation that sequencing depth would affect the degree of clonotype sharing among donors. Sampling was limited to blood, and TCR repertoires in tissue likely differ from TCR repertoires in blood. When a few donors were compared, the shared fraction of clonotypes was 5% to 6.5% for naive CD4, more than 3% for naive CD8, roughly 2.5% for memory CD4, and less than 0.45% for memory CD8. The small number of donors limited the genetic and exposure-history diversity represented. Higher generation probabilities were observed for clonotypes shared by all four sorted-subset donors than for non-shared clonotypes. Incomplete sequencing was indicated by rarefaction of sorted-subset datasets, despite the large sequencing depth. Larger estimated clonotype richness was generally found for naive subsets than for memory subsets.

Using the deep immunoSEQ assay, multiplex PCR amplified TCR CDR3 regions from genomic DNA. For each cell subset, the extracted genomic DNA was distributed evenly across all wells of several immunoSEQ 96-well plates, and each plate served as one replicate. Each replicate PCR for sorted subsets received roughly 0.2 ug genomic DNA, equal to roughly 29,000 T cell genomes. The purified libraries were quantified using a Qubit 3.0 fluorometer, sized with a Bioanalyzer 2100, and then quantified again using the KAPA Library Quantification kit. A separate single-read 150-cycle Illumina NextSeq 550 flow cell was used to sequence each immunoSEQ 96-well plate. Per the authors' processing: Because only junctional sequences without quality scores were contained in the immunoSEQ output, filtering matching that applied to full-length reads could not be performed. To assign V/J genes and CDR3, sequences were annotated using PyIR, a Python wrapper for IgBLAST v1.9, with IMGT germline references. Reads were removed for weak V/J assignments (E-value above 1e-6), missing CDR3, stop codons, out-of-frame junctions, or ambiguous translated residues. A V3J clonotype was defined by an identical inferred V gene, J gene, and CDR3 amino acid sequence. Percentage overlap between repertoires was calculated by dividing the number of shared unique clonotypes by the size of the smaller repertoire. Three approaches were used to assess repertoire richness: RTK rarefaction, the Chao1 estimator, and Recon v2.1 estimates of unobserved clonotypes. For all TCRbeta clonotypes obtained by the gDNA method from a handful of donors, generation probabilities were computed with OLGA. TCRdb re-hosts the immuneACCESS table, in-frame sequences only. Its copies lack some clones; in the studies checked, an unresolved V gene accounts for under half of them, and the cause for the rest is not known. D and trimming come from the DNA, and the V and J calls and clone size come from that table. The sample records fewer than 1 million clones, 90% to 97% of which are singletons. The ten largest clones capture less than 0.3% of the sample.

Trimmed from V: 6 bases; trimmed from J: 2 bases; junction bases lacking a gene match: 12. From its cysteine to its phenylalanine, the CDR3 spans 16 amino acids. CDR3 DNA is the only sequence kept; it has 48 bases, read in frame from the first base. CDR1 and CDR2 are read off the germline V gene (reference sequence) as SGHNT and YYREEE. In regard to this clone: Its antigen is still unknown. No qualities accompany the bases; no much larger clone lies one base away.

For the CD8 naive samples, CD45RO-negative cells were positively selected for CCR7, yielding a CD45RA+CCR7+ population from which TemRA cells were excluded. The donors were healthy, HIV-negative adults with no recently reported acute infections or vaccinations. Every donor was a Caucasian adult living in Nashville, Tennessee, USA. Blood was obtained by leukapheresis, after which PBMCs were separated by Ficoll-Histopaque density gradient centrifugation and cryopreserved in liquid nitrogen vapor phase. Analytical flow cytometry was used to check the purity and quantity of every magnetically sorted T cell population. Genomic DNA was isolated from every sorted fraction and measured by UV absorbance on a Nanodrop 2000c.

The sequencing input was naive CD8+ T cells sorted from blood. The label giving this sample's cell subset or site can be read as: CD45RA+CCR7+. The receptor was isolated from a young man in good health. The chain is assembled from TRBV5-4 and TRBJ2-5; TRBD1 lines up with 8 middle nucleotides. Read as DNA, the sequence is TGTGCCAGCACCCAACTGGGGACAGGATCTCAAGAGACCCAGTACTTC. This yields the protein CASTQLGTGSQETQYF.